Listed below are T cell receptor beta chains from one sample, sequenced in a study of spatial heterogeneity in lung cancer. In TCRdb, the 5' RACE reads were re-called with MiXCR into one record per CDR3 protein. The top ten hold around 12% of the sample, which has approximately 3,400 distinct CDR3 sequences, 30% to 35% seen once. The sample consisted of lung tumor tissue, taken at surgery. These TCRs come from a female donor with early-stage non-small cell lung cancer. Each CDR3 is given with its conserved first and last residue. Each record gives: clone size, D gene, J gene, V gene, CDR3 protein, CDR3 DNA. D genes are given only for firm matches. Some rows mark clone size as missing; the rest say once, few, many or name a class of expanded clone.

clone size: few; D gene: .; J gene: TRBJ2-7; V gene: TRBV7-2; CDR3 protein: CASSLAGGISYEQYF; CDR3 DNA: TGTGCCAGCAGCTTAGCGGGGGGTATCTCCTACGAGCAGTACTTC
clone size: once; D gene: .; J gene: TRBJ2-1; V gene: TRBV2; CDR3 protein: CASSADSNEQFF; CDR3 DNA: TGTGCCAGCAGTGCGGACAGCAATGAGCAGTTCTTC
clone size: large; D gene: .; J gene: TRBJ1-2; V gene: TRBV20-1; CDR3 protein: CSARDSMMDSIYGYTF; CDR3 DNA: TGCAGTGCTAGAGATTCGATGATGGACAGCATCTATGGCTACACCTTC
clone size: once; D gene: .; J gene: TRBJ2-1; V gene: TRBV18; CDR3 protein: CASSPPFPADEQFF; CDR3 DNA: TGTGCCAGCTCACCACCTTTTCCAGCAGATGAGCAGTTCTTC
clone size: many; D gene: .; J gene: TRBJ2-4; V gene: TRBV6-1; CDR3 protein: CASSDIRGLKNIQYF; CDR3 DNA: TGTGCCAGCAGTGATATCAGGGGCTTGAAAAACATTCAGTACTTC
clone size: few; D gene: .; J gene: TRBJ2-3; V gene: TRBV2; CDR3 protein: CASSDPGRDTQYF; CDR3 DNA: TGTGCCAGCAGTGATCCCGGACGAGATACGCAGTATTTT
clone size: .; D gene: .; J gene: TRBJ2-1; V gene: TRBV7-9; CDR3 protein: CASSLSGSYNEQFF; CDR3 DNA: TGTGCCAGCAGCCTAAGCGGTAGCTACAATGAGCAGTTCTTC
clone size: .; D gene: .; J gene: TRBJ2-7; V gene: TRBV28; CDR3 protein: CASSLFGALWEQYF; CDR3 DNA: TGTGCCAGCAGTTTGTTTGGGGCACTCTGGGAGCAGTACTTC
clone size: .; D gene: TRBD1; J gene: TRBJ1-2; V gene: TRBV29-1; CDR3 protein: CSAVGQGRPANYGYTF; CDR3 DNA: TGCAGCGCTGTGGGACAGGGGCGTCCCGCTAACTATGGCTACACCTTC
clone size: .; D gene: .; J gene: TRBJ2-7; V gene: TRBV2; CDR3 protein: CASTETESSYEQYF; CDR3 DNA: TGTGCCAGCACCGAGACAGAAAGCTCCTACGAGCAGTACTTC
clone size: .; D gene: TRBD1; J gene: TRBJ1-1; V gene: TRBV5-1; CDR3 protein: CASSLRLGTAKEAFF; CDR3 DNA: TGCGCCAGCAGCCTCCGACTCGGGACAGCCAAAGAAGCTTTCTTT
clone size: few; D gene: TRBD2; J gene: TRBJ2-1; V gene: TRBV7-9; CDR3 protein: CASSPVGGAYNEQFF; CDR3 DNA: TGTGCCAGCAGCCCGGTCGGGGGGGCCTACAATGAGCAGTTCTTC
clone size: .; D gene: TRBD2; J gene: TRBJ2-1; V gene: TRBV7-2; CDR3 protein: CASRLIAGDFSYNEQFF; CDR3 DNA: TGTGCCAGCAGACTAATAGCGGGGGACTTCTCCTACAATGAGCAGTTCTTC
clone size: .; D gene: TRBD2; J gene: TRBJ2-1; V gene: TRBV20-1; CDR3 protein: CSASLRGRENEQLF; CDR3 DNA: TGCAGTGCTAGTCTGCGCGGGAGGGAGAATGAGCAGCTCTTC
clone size: few; D gene: .; J gene: TRBJ2-5; V gene: TRBV7-9; CDR3 protein: CASSPRPQETQYF; CDR3 DNA: TGTGCCAGCAGCCCCAGGCCCCAAGAGACCCAGTACTTC